What follows describes a single T cell receptor (beta chain). This clone has a handful of counts. This clone's antigen is unknown. The sample holds no much larger clone one base away, and base qualities are not on file. This entry is derived from a study of blood T cell repertoires in COVID-19 (dated by TCRdb to 2019 to 2021). Regarding the research as a whole: The collaborator samples originated in the United States, Italy and Spain and spanned the acute and convalescent phases of COVID-19. The prospective study material was composed of cDNA or gDNA derived from T cells, B-cell-depleted T cells, or PBMCs. The dataset comprised deeply sampled blood TCRbeta repertoires from subjects exposed to, actively infected with, or recovered from COVID-19. A freely available public database, intended as a resource for researchers studying the immune response to SARS-CoV-2, is where the repertoires were released. Samples were obtained from the ongoing ImmuneRACE study (first 160 participants) and from over 1,000 subjects provided by 6 global collaborators. Sample metadata almost always included a de-identified subject ID, COVID-19 status, age in years and sex. Where HLA class I and class II types were available, the types were taken from metadata supplied by the sample provider, not from assay-based typing. What the work shows at the level of the full study, not this receptor alone: Clinical and demographic metadata were provided uncurated, with the amount varying by source and participant.

The immunoSEQ Assay, a bias-controlled multiplex PCR, was used to amplify TCRbeta CDR3 regions from genomic DNA. The published analysis was carried out like this. Within the assay, amplification of reference gene primers was used to estimate how many nucleated cells each sample contained. To quantify the absolute abundance of each unique TCRbeta CDR3 rearrangement, sequence reads were collapsed and filtered. For each sample, productive Simpson clonality was calculated as the square root of Simpson's diversity index across productive rearrangements. The table was pulled from immuneACCESS by TCRdb, which kept in-frame rearrangements only. Such tables lose some clones; where checked, under half of the loss comes from unresolved V genes, and the rest has no known cause. The V and J calls and the clone size are those of that table, but D and trimming were determined from the DNA. For this sample there are roughly 230,000 clones; roughly 88% appear just once. Under 30% of the sample is held by the ten biggest clonotypes.

The germline V gene sets CDR1 to SGHTA and CDR2 to FQGNSA. The CDR3 covers 15 residues, taking in both the cysteine and the phenylalanine. The only DNA kept is the CDR3, 45 bases in frame from the first base. At the junction V is shortened by 0 bases and J by 4 bases, with 13 bases in between. Collaborating institutions collected whole blood in K2EDTA tubes following their own protocols. Collaborator samples were shipped for TCRbeta analysis as frozen whole blood, isolated PBMCs, or DNA extracted from either sample type. The sample taken for sequencing was peripheral blood. This receptor was identified in a man aged 35-49 years with acute or convalescent COVID-19. The chain couples TRBV7-2 to TRBJ2-7; the D region possibly corresponds to TRBD2 (6 bases align). The DNA sequence is as follows: TGTGCCAGCAGCTTAGCCGGGACTGAACAATACGAGCAGTACTTC. The resulting protein is CASSLAGTEQYEQYF.